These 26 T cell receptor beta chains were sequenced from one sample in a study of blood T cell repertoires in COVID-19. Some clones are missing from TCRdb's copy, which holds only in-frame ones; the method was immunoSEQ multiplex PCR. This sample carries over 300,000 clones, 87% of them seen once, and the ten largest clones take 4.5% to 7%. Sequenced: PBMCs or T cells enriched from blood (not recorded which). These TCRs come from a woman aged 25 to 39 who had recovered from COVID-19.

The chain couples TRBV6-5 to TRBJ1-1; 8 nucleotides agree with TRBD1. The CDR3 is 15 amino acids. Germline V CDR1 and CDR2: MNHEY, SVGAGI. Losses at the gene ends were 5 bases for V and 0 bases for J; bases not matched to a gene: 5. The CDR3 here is CASSLGTGVNTEAFF. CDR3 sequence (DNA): TGTGCCAGCAGTCTAGGGACAGGAGTGAACACTGAAGCTTTCTTT.

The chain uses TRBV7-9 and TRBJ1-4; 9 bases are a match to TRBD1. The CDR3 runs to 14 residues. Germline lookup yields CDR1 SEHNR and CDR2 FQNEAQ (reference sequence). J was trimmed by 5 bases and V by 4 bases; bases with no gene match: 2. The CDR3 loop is CASSSGTGNEKLFF. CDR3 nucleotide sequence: TGTGCCAGCAGCTCCGGGACAGGGAATGAAAAACTGTTTTTT.

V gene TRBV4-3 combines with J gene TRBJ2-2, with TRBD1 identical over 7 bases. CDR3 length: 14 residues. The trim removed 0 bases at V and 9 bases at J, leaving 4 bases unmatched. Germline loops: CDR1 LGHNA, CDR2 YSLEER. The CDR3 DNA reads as TGCGCCAGCAGCCAAGAGGGGGACAGCCGGGAGCTGTTTTTT. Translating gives CASSQEGDSRELFF.

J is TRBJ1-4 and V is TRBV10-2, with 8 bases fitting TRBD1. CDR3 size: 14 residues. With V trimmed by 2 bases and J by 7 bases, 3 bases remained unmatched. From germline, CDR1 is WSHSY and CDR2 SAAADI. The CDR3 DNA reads TGCGCCAGCAGTGAGGACAGGGGATCTGAAAAACTGTTTTTT. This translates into CASSEDRGSEKLFF.

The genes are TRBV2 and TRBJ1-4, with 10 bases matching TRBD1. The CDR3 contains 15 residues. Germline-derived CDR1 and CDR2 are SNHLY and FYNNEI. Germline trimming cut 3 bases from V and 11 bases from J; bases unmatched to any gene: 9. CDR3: CASSEGGDRGEKLFF. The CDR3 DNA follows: TGTGCCAGCAGTGAGGGGGGGGACAGGGGAGAGAAACTGTTTTTT.

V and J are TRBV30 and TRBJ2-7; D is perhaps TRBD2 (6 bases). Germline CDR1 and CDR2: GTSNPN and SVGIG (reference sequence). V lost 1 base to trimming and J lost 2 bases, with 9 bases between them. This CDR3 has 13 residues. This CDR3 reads CAWSAGEPYEQYF. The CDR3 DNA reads TGTGCCTGGAGTGCGGGGGAACCCTACGAGCAGTACTTC. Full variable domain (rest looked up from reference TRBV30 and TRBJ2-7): SQTIHQWPATLVQPVGSPLSLECTVEGTSNPNLYWYRQAAGRGLQLLFYSVGIGQISSEVPQNLSASRPQDRQFILSSKKLLLSDSGFYLCAWSAGEPYEQYFGPGTRLTVT.

The CDR3 here is CASSQEGTVNEKLFF. The CDR3 DNA sequence: TGTGCCAGCAGCCAAGAGGGGACAGTAAATGAAAAACTGTTTTTT. V and J are TRBV3-1 (or the pseudogene TRBV3-2) and TRBJ1-4, with 7 bases matching TRBD1. Germline CDR1 reads LGHDT; CDR2 reads YNNKEL (reference sequence). Trimming at V came to 0 bases and at J to 5 bases, leaving 3 bases not matched to a gene. CDR3 size: 15 residues.

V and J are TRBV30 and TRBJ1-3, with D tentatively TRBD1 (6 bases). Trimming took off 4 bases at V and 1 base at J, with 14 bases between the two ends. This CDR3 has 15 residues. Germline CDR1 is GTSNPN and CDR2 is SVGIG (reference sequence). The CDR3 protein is CAWKEGGISGNTIYF. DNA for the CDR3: TGTGCCTGGAAGGAGGGGGGGATTTCTGGAAACACCATATATTTT.

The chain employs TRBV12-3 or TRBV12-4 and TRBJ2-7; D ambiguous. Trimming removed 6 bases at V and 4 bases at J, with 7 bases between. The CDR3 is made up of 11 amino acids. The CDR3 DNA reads TGTGCCAGCAGCAGGCTGTACGAGCAGTACTTC. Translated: CASSRLYEQYF.

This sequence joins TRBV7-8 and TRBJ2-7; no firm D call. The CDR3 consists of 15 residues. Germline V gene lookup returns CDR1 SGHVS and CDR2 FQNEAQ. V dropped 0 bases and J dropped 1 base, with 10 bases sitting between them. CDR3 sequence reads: CASSLAAQLSYEQYF. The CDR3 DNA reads TGTGCCAGCAGCTTAGCGGCACAGCTATCCTACGAGCAGTACTTC.

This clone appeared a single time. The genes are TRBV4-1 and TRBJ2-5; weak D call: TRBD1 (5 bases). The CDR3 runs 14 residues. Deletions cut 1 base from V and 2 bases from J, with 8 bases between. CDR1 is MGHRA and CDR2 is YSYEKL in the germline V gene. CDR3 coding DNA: TGCGCCAGCAGCCAAGGGGCAGGGCAAGAGACCCAGTACTTC. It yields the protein CASSQGAGQETQYF.

The DNA for the CDR3 is TGTGCCAGCAGCGTAACGGGGGAGGGTCAGCCCCAGCATTTT. It yields the protein CASSVTGEGQPQHF. This chain connects TRBV3-1 (or the pseudogene TRBV3-2) to TRBJ1-5; tentative D call: TRBD1 (5 bases). The ends were cut back, 5 bases at V and 6 bases at J, with 14 bases in the middle. The length of the CDR3 is 14 residues. Germline CDR1 is LGHDT and CDR2 is YNNKEL (reference sequence).

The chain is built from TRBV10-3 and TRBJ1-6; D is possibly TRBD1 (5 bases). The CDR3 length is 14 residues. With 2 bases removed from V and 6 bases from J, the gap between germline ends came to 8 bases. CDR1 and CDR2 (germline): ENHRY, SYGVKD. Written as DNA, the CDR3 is TGTGCCATCAGTGAGGACAGATTTAATTCACCCCTCCACTTT. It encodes CAISEDRFNSPLHF.

The CDR3 reads CASSPGQGKQETQYF. The DNA for the CDR3 is TGTGCCAGCAGTCCGGGACAGGGGAAACAAGAGACCCAGTACTTC. The rearrangement links TRBV7-3 to TRBJ2-5; TRBD1 aligns across 10 bases. The V segment lost 6 bases and the J segment 2 bases; nucleotides outside the gene matches: 6. Germline CDR1 is SGHTA and CDR2 is FQGTGA. The CDR3 is 15 amino acids.

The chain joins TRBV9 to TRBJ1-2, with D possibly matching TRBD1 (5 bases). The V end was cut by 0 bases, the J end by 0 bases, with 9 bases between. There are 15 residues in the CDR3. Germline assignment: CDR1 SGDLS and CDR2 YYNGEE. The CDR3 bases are TGTGCCAGCAGCGTAGGACAGAATACTAACTATGGCTACACCTTC. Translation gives CASSVGQNTNYGYTF. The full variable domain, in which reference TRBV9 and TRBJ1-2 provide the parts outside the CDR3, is DSGVTQTPKHLITATGQRVTLRCSPRSGDLSVYWYQQSLDQGLQFLIQYYNGEERAKGNILERFSAQQFPDLHSELNLSSLELGDSALYFCASSVGQNTNYGYTFGSGTRLTVV.

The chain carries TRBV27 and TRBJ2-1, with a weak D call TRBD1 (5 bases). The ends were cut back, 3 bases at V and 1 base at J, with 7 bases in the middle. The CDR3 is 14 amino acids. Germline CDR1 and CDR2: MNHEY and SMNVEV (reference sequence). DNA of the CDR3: TGTGCCAGCAGTTTTGCAGGGTCCTACAATGAGCAGTTCTTC. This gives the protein CASSFAGSYNEQFF.

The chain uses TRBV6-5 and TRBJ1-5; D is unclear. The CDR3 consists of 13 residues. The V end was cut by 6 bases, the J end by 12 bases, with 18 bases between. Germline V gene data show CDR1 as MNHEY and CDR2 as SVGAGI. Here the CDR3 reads CASRREADGVQHF. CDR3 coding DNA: TGTGCCAGCAGGAGGGAGGCGGATGGTGTCCAGCATTTT.

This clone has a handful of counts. DNA of the CDR3: TGCGCCAGCAGCCAAGCTGAGGTGGCCGGGGAGCTGTTTTTT. As protein: CASSQAEVAGELFF. The V gene is TRBV4-1, the J gene TRBJ2-2; no clear D. V was shortened by 1 base and J by 6 bases, with 9 bases between the two germline ends. This CDR3 comprises 14 residues. Germline V gene sequence: CDR1 MGHRA, CDR2 YSYEKL.

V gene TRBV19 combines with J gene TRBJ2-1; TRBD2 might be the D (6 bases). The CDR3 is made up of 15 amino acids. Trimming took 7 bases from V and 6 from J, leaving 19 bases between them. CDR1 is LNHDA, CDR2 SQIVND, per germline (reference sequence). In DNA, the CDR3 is TGTGCCAGTAAAACTACTAGCCGACACGTCAATGAGCAGTTCTTC. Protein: CASKTTSRHVNEQFF.

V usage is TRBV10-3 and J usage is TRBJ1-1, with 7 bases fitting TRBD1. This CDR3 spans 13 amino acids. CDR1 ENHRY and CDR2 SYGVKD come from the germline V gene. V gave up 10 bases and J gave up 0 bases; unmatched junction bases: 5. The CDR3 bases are TGTGCCACCAAGACAGGGATGAACACTGAAGCTTTCTTT. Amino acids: CATKTGMNTEAFF.

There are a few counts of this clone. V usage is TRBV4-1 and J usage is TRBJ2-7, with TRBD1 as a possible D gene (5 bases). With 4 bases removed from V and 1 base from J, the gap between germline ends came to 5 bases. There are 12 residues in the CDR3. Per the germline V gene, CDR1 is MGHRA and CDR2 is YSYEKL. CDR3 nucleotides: TGCGCCAGCAGCCCAGGGTCCTACGAGCAGTACTTC. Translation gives CASSPGSYEQYF.

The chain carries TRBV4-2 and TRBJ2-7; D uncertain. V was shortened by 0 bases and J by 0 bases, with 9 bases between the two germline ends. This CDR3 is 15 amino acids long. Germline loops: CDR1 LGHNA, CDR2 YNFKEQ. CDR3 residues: CASSQELSLSYEQYF. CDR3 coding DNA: TGTGCCAGCAGCCAAGAGTTGTCCCTCTCCTACGAGCAGTACTTC.

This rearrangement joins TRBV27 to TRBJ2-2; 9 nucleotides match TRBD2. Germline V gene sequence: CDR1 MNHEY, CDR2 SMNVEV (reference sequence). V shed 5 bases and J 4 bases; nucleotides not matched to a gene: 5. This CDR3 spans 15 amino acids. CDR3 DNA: TGTGCCAGCAGTACCGCGGGGGGGCCCACCGGGGAGCTGTTTTTT. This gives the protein CASSTAGGPTGELFF.

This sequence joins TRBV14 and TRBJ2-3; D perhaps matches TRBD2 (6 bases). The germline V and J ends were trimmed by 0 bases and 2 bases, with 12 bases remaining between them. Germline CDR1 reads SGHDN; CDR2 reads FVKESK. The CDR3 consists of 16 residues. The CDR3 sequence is CASSQDIGGNTDTQYF. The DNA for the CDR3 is TGTGCCAGCAGCCAAGACATTGGGGGGAACACAGATACGCAGTATTTT.

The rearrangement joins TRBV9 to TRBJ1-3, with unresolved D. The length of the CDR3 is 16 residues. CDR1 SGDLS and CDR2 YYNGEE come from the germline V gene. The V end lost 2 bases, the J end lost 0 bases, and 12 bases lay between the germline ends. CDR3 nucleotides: TGTGCCAGCAGCGTTACAGCCCTAAGCTCTGGAAACACCATATATTTT. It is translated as CASSVTALSSGNTIYF.

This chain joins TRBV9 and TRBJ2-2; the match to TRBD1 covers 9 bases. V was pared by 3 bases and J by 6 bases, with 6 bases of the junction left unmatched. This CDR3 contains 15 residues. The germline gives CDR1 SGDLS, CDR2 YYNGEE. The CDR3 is CASSGGQGGSGELFF. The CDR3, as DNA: TGTGCCAGCAGCGGGGGACAGGGAGGATCCGGGGAGCTGTTTTTT.